This TCR beta chain appears in the sequencing data of a study of cytomegalovirus exposure and HLA in healthy donors. Amplification used 60 Vbeta primers and 13 Jbeta primers. This table comes from immunoSEQ multiplex PCR, and its TCRdb copy is limited to in-frame clones, with some not included. Of tens of thousands of clones detected, roughly nine tenths appear once; the ten largest clones hold around an eighth. This clone was picked up a small number of times. Germline V gene sequence: CDR1 KGHSH, CDR2 LQKENI. The trim removed 3 bases at V and 7 bases at J, leaving 4 bases unmatched. The CDR3 sequence is 13 residues long.

The rearrangement joins TRBV18 to TRBJ2-7; 9 bases match TRBD2. The receptor comes from a woman in her twenties or thirties in good health and CMV-seropositive. The sample was PBMCs. The CDR3 sequence is CASSPSGSGEQYF. CDR3 coding DNA: TGTGCCAGCTCACCTAGCGGGAGCGGAGAGCAGTACTTC.